The clone carrying this T cell receptor beta chain was recorded many times. Its antigen remains unidentified. This CDR3 spans 12 amino acids. The V and J ends lost 3 bases and 1 base respectively, with 1 base between them. Per the germline V gene, CDR1 is SGDLS and CDR2 is YYNGEE. Sampling of bone marrow took place during active disease in every patient. This sample was included in a study of read filtering for tumor transcriptome and immune sequencing. Study background: By R-ISS, stages I, II and III held approximately 8, 16 and 7 patients.

Study results and caveats: Even smaller IR-seq throughput identified most shared clonotypes. IR-seq and RNA-seq agreed better without single-read clonotypes.

This library used around 0.4 ug RNA and molecular barcoded adaptors spanning alpha/delta and beta/gamma chains. TCRdb processed the reads anew with MiXCR; each CDR3 protein has one entry. The sample has tens of thousands of distinct CDR3 sequences; 20% are singletons. This chain joins TRBV9 and TRBJ2-2; D unclear. This receptor was obtained from a donor at least 40 years old with multiple myeloma. Sample: a population of CD138-negative cells sorted from bone marrow. CDR3 bases: TGTGCCAGCAGCGAGAACACCGGGGAGCTGTTTTTT. Protein sequence: CASSENTGELFF.